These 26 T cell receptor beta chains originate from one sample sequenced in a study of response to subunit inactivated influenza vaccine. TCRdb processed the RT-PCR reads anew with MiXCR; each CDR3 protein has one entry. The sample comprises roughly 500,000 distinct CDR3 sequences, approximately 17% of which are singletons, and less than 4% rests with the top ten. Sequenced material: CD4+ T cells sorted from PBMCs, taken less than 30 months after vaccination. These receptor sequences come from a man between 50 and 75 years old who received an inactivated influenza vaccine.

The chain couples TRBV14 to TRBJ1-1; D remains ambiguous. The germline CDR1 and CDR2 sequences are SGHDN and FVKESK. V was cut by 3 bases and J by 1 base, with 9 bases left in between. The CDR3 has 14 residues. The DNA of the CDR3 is TGTGCCAGCAGCCAGAAAACCAGGAACACTGAAGCTTTCTTT. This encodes CASSQKTRNTEAFF. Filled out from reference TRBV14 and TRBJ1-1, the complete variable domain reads EAGVTQFPSHSVIEKGQTVTLRCDPISGHDNLYWYRRVMGKEIKFLLHFVKESKQDESGMPNNRFLAERTGGTYSTLKVQPAELEDSGVYFCASSQKTRNTEAFFGQGTRLTVV.

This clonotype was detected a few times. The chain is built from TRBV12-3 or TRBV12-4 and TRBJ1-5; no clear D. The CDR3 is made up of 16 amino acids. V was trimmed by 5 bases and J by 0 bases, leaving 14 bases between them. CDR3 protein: CASSETAGYSNQPQHF. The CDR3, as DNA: TGTGCCAGCAGTGAGACGGCCGGTTATAGCAATCAGCCCCAGCATTTT.

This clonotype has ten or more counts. CDR3 nucleotides: TGTGCCAGCAGCTTACTGGGGTCGGCCGGGGAGCTGTTTTTT. It yields the protein CASSLLGSAGELFF. The chain is built from TRBV11-1 and TRBJ2-2; no definite D call. The germline V gene has CDR1 SGHAT and CDR2 FQDESV (reference sequence). The CDR3 has 14 residues. The ends were cut back, 2 bases at V and 6 bases at J, with 10 bases in the middle.

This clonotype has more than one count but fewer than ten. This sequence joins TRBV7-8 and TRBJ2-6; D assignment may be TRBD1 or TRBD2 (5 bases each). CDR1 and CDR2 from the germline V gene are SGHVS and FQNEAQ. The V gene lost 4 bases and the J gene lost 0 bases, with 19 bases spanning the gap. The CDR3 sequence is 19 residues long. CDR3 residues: CASSYFPGRQRSGANVLTF. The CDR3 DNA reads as TGTGCCAGCAGCTATTTCCCGGGACGCCAACGCTCTGGGGCCAACGTCCTGACTTTC.

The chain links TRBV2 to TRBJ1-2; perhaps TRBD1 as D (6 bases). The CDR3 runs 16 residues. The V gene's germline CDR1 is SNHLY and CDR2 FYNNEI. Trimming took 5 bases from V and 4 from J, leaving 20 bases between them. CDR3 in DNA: TGTGCCAGCAGTTCTAACAGGGTTCCTGAAACCTATGGCTACACCTTC. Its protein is CASSSNRVPETYGYTF.

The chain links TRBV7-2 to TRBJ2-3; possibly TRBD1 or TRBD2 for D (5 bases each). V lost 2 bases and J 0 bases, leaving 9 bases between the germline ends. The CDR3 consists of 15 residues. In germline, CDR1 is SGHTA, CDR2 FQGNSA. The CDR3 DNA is TGTGCCAGCAGCTTATGGGACCAAAGCACAGATACGCAGTATTTT. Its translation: CASSLWDQSTDTQYF.

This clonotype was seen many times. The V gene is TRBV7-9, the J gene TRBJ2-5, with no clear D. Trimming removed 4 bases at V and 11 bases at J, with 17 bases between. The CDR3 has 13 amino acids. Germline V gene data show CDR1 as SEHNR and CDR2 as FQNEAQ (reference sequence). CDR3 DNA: TGTGCCAGCAGCTCCTCCCGGACCCTAAATCAGTACTTC. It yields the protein CASSSSRTLNQYF.

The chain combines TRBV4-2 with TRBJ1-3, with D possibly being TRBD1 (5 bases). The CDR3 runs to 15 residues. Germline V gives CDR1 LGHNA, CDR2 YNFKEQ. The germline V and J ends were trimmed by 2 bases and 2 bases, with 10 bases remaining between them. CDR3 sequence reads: CASSQMGGTGNTIYF. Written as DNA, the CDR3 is TGTGCCAGCAGCCAAATGGGGGGGACTGGAAACACCATATATTTT.

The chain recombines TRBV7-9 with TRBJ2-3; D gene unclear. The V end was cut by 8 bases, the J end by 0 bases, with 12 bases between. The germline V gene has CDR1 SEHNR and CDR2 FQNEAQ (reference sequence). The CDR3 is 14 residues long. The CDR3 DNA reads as TGTGCCAGCCTTGCCTTGGCTAGCACAGATACGCAGTATTTT. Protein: CASLALASTDTQYF. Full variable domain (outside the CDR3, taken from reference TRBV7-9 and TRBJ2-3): DTGVSQNPRHKITKRGQNVTFRCDPISEHNRLYWYRQTLGQGPEFLTYFQNEAQLEKSRLLSDRFSAERPKGSFSTLEIQRTEQGDSAMYLCASLALASTDTQYFGPGTRLTVL.

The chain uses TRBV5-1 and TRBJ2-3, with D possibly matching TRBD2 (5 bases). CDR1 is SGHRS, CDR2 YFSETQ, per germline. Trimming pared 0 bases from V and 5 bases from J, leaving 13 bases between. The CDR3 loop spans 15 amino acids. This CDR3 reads CASSLATGWGDTQYF. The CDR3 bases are TGCGCCAGCAGCTTGGCAACGGGATGGGGAGATACGCAGTATTTT.

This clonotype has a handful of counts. The CDR3 sequence is CASRPTGTSDTDTQYF. The CDR3 nucleotides read TGTGCAAGTCGCCCAACCGGGACTAGCGACACAGATACGCAGTATTTT. This chain connects TRBV12-2 to TRBJ2-3; the table's D call of TRBD2 was not tested on the DNA. TRBV12-2 is deemed a pseudogene. This CDR3 spans 16 amino acids.

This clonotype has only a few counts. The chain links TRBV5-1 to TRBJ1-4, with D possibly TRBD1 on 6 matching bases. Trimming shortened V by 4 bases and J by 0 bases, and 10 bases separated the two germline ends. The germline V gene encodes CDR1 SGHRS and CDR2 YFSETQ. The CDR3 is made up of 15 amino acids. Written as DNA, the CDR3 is TGCGCCAGCAGCAGGGGGGGAGCAACTAATGAAAAACTGTTTTTT. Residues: CASSRGGATNEKLFF.

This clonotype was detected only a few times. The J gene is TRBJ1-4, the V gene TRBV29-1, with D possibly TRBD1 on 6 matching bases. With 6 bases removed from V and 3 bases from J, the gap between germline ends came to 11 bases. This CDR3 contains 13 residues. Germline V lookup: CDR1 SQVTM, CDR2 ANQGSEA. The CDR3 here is CSVQGHSNEKLFF. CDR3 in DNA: TGCAGCGTCCAGGGACATTCTAATGAAAAACTGTTTTTT.

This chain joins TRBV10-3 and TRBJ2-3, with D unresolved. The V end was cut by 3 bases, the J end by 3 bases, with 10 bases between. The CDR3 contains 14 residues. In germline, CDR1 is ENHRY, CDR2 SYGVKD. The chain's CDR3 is CAISDLGRTDTQYF. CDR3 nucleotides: TGTGCCATCAGTGATCTTGGTAGGACAGATACGCAGTATTTT.

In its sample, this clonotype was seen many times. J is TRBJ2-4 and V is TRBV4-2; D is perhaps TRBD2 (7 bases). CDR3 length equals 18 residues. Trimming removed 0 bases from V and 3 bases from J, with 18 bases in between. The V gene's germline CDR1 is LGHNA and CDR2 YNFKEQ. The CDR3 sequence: CASSQDGKGGIGKNIQYF. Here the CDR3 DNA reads TGTGCCAGCAGCCAAGATGGGAAGGGGGGGATTGGCAAAAACATTCAGTACTTC.

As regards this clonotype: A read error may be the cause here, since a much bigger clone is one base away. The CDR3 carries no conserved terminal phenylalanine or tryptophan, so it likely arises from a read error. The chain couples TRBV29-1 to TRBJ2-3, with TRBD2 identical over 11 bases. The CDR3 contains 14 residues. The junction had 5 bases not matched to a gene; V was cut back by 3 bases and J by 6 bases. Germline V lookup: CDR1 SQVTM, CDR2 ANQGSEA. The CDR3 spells CSVDSASGRDTQYC. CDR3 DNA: TGCAGCGTTGACTCTGCTAGCGGGAGGGATACGCAGTATTGT.

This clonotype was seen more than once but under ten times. CDR3 in amino acids: CASSYSVGEVKNIQYF. In DNA form, the CDR3 reads TGTGCCAGCAGTTACTCGGTGGGGGAAGTCAAAAACATTCAGTACTTC. The rearrangement links TRBV6-5 to TRBJ2-4; D possibly matches TRBD1 or TRBD2 (5 bases each). Between the trimmed V and J ends, which lost 0 bases and 3 bases, there was a span of 12 bases. The germline CDR1 and CDR2 sequences are MNHEY and SVGAGI. This CDR3 spans 16 amino acids.

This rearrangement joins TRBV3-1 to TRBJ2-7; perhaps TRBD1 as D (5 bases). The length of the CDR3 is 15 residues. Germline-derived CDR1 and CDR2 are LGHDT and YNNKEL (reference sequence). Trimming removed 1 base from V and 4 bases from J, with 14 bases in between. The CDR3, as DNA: TGTGCCAGCAGCCAAGGTGGTGGGGCCGGGTACGAGCAGTACTTC. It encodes CASSQGGGAGYEQYF.

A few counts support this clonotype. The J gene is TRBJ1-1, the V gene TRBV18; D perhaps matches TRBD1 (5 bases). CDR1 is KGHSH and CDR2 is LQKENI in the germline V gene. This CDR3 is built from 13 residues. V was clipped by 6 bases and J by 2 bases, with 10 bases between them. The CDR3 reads CASSDSGNTEAFF. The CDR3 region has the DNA TGTGCCAGCTCCGACAGCGGCAACACTGAAGCTTTCTTT. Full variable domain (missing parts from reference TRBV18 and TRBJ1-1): NAGVMQNPRHLVRRRGQEARLRCSPMKGHSHVYWYRQLPEEGLKFMVYLQKENIIDESGMPKERFSAEFPKEGPSILRIQQVVRGDSAAYFCASSDSGNTEAFFGQGTRLTVV.

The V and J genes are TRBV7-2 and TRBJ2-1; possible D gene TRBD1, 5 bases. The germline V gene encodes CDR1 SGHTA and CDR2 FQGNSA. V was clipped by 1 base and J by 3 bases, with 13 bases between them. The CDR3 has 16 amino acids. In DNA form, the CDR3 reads TGTGCCAGCAGCTTAGATGCAGGGTCGGGCTACAATGAGCAGTTCTTC. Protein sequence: CASSLDAGSGYNEQFF.

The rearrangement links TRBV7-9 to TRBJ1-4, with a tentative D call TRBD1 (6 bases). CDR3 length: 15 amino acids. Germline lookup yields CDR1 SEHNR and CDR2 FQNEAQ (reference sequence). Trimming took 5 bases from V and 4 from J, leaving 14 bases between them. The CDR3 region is CASSHRQEINEKLFF. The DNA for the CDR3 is TGTGCCAGCAGCCATCGACAGGAGATTAATGAAAAACTGTTTTTT.

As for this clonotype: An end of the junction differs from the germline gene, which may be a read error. The CDR3 bases are TGTGCCAGCAGATTAGCGGGAAGACAGTTCTTC. It encodes CASRLAGRQFF. The V and J genes are TRBV12-3 or TRBV12-4 and TRBJ2-1; 8 bases line up with TRBD2. CDR3 length equals 11 residues.

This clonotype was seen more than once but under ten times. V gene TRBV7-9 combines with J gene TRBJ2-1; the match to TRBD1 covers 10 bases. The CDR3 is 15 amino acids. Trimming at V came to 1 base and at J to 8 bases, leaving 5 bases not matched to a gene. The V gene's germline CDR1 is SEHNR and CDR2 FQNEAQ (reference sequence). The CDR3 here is CASSLDGTGEDEQFF. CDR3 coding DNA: TGTGCCAGCAGCTTAGATGGGACAGGGGAGGATGAGCAGTTCTTC.

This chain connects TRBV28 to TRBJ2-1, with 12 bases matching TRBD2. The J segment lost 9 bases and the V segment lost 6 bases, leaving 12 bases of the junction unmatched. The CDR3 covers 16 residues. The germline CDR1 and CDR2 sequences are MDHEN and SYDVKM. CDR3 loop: CASSFPLAGGSGEQFF. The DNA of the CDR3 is TGTGCCAGCAGCTTCCCACTAGCGGGAGGATCTGGTGAGCAGTTCTTC.

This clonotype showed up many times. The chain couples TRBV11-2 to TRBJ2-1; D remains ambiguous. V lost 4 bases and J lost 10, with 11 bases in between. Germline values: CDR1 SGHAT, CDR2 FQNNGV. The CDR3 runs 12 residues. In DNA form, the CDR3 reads TGTGCCAGCAGCTCCTCAATAGGAGAGCAGTTCTTC. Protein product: CASSSSIGEQFF.

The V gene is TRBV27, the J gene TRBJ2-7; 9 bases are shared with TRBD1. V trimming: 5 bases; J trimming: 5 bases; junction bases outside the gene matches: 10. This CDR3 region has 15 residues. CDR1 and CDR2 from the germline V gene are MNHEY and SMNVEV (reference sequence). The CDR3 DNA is TGTGCCAGCAGTATGACAGGGGGTTTCTGGAACGAGCAGTACTTC. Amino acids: CASSMTGGFWNEQYF.